Below, one T cell receptor (beta chain) is given with its context. Its antigen is not known. These data are taken from a study of OX40 agonist ivuxolimab in advanced cancers. Study information: Under the entry rules, prior anti-PD-1, anti-PD-L1 or anti-CTLA-4 therapy was allowed, and approximately 36% had some. The study, taken as a whole, reports: Those patients achieving a partial response at 0.1-3.0 mg/kg showed among the lowest clonal expansion.

Sequencing was performed with immunoSEQ multiplex PCR; in TCRdb, only in-frame clones are kept and a portion is missing. The sample has roughly 73,000 clones, around 88% seen once; the top ten hold more than 2.5%. This CDR3 has 15 residues. Trimming removed 5 bases from V and 2 bases from J; junction bases left unmatched: 8. Per the germline V gene, CDR1 is SGHAT and CDR2 is FQNNGV. This clonotype was obtained from an adult with an advanced solid tumor such as melanoma, head and neck, liver or kidney cancer. This chain connects TRBV11-2 to TRBJ2-7, with 8 bases matching TRBD2. Source: CD4+ or CD8+ T cells sorted from blood, taken in a trial of the OX40 agonist ivuxolimab. The CDR3 DNA reads TGTGCCAGCAGCCTTACCTCGGGGGGGCCCTACGAGCAGTACTTC. It specifies CASSLTSGGPYEQYF.